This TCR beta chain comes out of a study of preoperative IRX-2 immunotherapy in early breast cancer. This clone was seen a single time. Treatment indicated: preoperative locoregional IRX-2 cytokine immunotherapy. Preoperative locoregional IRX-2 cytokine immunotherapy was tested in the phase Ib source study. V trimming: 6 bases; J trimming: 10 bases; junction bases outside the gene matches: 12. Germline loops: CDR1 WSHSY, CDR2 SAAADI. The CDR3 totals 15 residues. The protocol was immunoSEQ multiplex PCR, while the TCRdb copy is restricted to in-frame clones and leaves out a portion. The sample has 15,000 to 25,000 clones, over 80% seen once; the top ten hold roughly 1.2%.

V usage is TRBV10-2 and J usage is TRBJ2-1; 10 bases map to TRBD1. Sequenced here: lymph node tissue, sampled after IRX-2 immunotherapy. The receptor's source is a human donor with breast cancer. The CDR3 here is CASRETGGARGEQFF. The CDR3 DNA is TGCGCCAGCAGGGAGACAGGGGGCGCGAGAGGGGAGCAGTTCTTC.